This TCR beta chain was sequenced during a study of T-cell reconstitution after alpha-beta-depleted transplantation in children (TCRdb year 2016). Looking at the study overall: The study quantitatively tracked T-cell immune reconstitution after TCRalphabeta/CD19-depleted allogeneic hematopoietic cell transplantation in children using TCR repertoire profiling.

From the cysteine up to the phenylalanine, the CDR3 has a length of 15 residues. CDR3 DNA only is kept here, 45 bases in frame from base 1. As encoded in the germline V gene (reference sequence), CDR1 is DFQATT while CDR2 is SNEGSKA. V loses 7 bases at its end and J loses 0 bases; junction bases beyond the gene matches: 10. Library prep was done by PCR. The sample was run on an Illumina HiSeq 2500. Molecular barcoding was employed in the preparation of TCR libraries, with unique molecular identifiers being used to normalize TCRbeta repertoire quantification. Starting from the raw public reads, TCRdb applied fastp trimming at Q25, assembled clones with MiXCR and retained in-frame beta chains. Rows with a matching CDR3 protein are joined into one entry that keeps the most common DNA and genes. The sample table lists more than 150,000 distinct CDR3 sequences, more than 14% of them with a count of one. The biggest ten clones account for less than 15% of the sample.

To note about this clonotype: Its cognate antigen has yet to be identified. No base quality values were provided; no much bigger clone lies one nucleotide off.

The rearrangement joined TRBV20-1 to TRBJ2-7; TRBD2 agrees with 9 junctional bases. The receptor was isolated from a human donor who donated a stem cell graft to a child with acute lymphoblastic leukemia. Here the sequenced sample was PBMCs from the stem cell graft donor, taken from the stem cell graft. The base sequence is TGCAGTGTTGAATTGAGACTAGCGGACTCCTACGAGCAGTACTTC. Its coded protein is CSVELRLADSYEQYF.